Only a few counts were recorded for the clone carrying this T cell receptor (beta chain). This sample is part of a study of identical twins. V was pared by 7 bases and J by 5 bases, with 12 bases between. The CDR3 runs to 13 residues. The germline gives CDR1 ENHRY, CDR2 SYGVKD. TCRdb re-analysed the 5' RACE reads in MiXCR, keeping a single row per CDR3 protein. The sample includes approximately 250,000 distinct CDR3 sequences, 6.5% of them seen just once. Another study also made use of these data, one on T cells expressing NK-cell markers.

The chain joins TRBV10-3 to TRBJ1-5; D is possibly TRBD1 (5 bases). The origin of this receptor is a young woman in good health. Sequenced material: CD8+ T cells sorted from blood. The CDR3 reads CAITGTEDQPQHF. Written as DNA, the CDR3 is TGTGCCATCACGGGGACTGAGGATCAGCCCCAGCATTTT.